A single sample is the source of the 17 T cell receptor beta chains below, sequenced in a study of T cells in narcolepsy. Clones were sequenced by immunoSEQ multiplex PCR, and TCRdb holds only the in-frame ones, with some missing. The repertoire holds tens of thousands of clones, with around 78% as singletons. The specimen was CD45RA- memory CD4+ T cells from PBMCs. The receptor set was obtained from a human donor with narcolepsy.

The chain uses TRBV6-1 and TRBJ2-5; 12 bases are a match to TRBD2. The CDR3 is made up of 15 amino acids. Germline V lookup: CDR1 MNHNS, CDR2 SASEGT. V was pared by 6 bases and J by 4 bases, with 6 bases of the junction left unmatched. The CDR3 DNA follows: TGTGCCAGCAGACCCCCTAGCGGGGGGGCAGAGACCCAGTACTTC. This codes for CASRPPSGGAETQYF.

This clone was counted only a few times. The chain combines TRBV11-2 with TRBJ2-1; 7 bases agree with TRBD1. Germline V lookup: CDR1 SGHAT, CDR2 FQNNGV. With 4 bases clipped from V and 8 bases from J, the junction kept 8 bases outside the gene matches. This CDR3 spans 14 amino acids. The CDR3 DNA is TGTGCCAGCAGCTCTGTTGCACAGGGGTATGAGCAGTTCTTC. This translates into CASSSVAQGYEQFF.

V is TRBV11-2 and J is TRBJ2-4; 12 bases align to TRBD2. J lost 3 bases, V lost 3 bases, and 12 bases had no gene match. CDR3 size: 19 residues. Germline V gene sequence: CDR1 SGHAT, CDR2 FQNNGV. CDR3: CASSLGTSGGTYVKNIQYF. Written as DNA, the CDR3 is TGTGCCAGCAGCTTGGGAACTAGCGGGGGGACATATGTCAAAAACATTCAGTACTTC. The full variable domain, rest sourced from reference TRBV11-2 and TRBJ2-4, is EAGVAQSPRYKIIEKRQSVAFWCNPISGHATLYWYQQILGQGPKLLIQFQNNGVVDDSQLPKDRFSAERLKGVDSTLKIQPAKLEDSAVYLCASSLGTSGGTYVKNIQYFGAGTRLSVL.

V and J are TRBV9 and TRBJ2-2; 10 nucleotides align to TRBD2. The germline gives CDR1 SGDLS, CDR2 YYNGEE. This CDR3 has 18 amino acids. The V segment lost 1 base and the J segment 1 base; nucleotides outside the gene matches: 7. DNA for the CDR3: TGTGCCAGCAGCGTACGGCCTAGCGGGGGACGGAACACCGGGGAGCTGTTTTTT. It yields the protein CASSVRPSGGRNTGELFF.

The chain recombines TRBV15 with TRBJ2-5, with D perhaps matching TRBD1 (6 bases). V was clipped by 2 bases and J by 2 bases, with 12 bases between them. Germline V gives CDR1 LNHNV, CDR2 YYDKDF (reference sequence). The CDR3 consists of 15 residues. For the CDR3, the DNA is TGTGCCACCAGCAGATCAGGGGTCCAGCAAGAGACCCAGTACTTC. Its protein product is CATSRSGVQQETQYF.

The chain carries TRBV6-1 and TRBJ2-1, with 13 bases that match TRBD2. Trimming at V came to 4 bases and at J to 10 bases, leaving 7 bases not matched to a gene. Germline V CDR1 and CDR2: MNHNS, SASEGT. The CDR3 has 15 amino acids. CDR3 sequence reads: CASSGWTSGGGEQFF. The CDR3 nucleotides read TGTGCCAGCAGTGGGTGGACTAGCGGGGGAGGGGAGCAGTTCTTC.

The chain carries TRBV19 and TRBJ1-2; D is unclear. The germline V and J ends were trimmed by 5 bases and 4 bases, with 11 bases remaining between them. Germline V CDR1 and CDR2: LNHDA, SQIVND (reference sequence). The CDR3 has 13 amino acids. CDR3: CASSPQGFYGYTF. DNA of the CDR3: TGTGCCAGTAGTCCCCAAGGGTTCTATGGCTACACCTTC.

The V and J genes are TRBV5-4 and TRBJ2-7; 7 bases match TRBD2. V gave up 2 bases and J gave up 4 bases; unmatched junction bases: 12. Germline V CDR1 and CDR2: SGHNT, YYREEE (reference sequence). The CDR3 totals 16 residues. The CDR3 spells CASSFGGSGTKYEQYF. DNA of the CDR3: TGTGCCAGCAGCTTTGGCGGCTCCGGGACTAAATACGAGCAGTACTTC.

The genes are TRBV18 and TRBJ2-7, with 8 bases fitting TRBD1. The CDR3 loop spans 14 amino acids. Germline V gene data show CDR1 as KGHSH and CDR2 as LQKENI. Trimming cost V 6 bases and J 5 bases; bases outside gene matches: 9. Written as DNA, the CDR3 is TGTGCCAGCTCCCCGGCAGGGGGCAGGGACGAGCAGTACTTC. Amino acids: CASSPAGGRDEQYF.

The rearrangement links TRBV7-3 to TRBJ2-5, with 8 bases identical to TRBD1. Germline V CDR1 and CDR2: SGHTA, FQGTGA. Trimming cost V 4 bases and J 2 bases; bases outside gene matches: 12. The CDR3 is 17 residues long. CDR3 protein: CASSSQRSRGPQETQYF. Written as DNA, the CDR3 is TGTGCCAGCAGCTCCCAGCGCTCCAGGGGGCCGCAAGAGACCCAGTACTTC.

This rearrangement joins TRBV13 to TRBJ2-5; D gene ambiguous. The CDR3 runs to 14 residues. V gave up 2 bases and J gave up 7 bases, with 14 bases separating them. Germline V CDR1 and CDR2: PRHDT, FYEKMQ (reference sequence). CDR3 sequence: CASSLRLRMGTQYF. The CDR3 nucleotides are TGTGCCAGCAGCTTAAGGCTCCGGATGGGGACCCAGTACTTC. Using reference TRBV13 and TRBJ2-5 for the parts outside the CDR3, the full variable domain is AAGVIQSPRHLIKEKRETATLKCYPIPRHDTVYWYQQGPGQDPQFLISFYEKMQSDKGSIPDRFSAQQFSDYHSELNMSSLELGDSALYFCASSLRLRMGTQYFGPGTRLLVL.

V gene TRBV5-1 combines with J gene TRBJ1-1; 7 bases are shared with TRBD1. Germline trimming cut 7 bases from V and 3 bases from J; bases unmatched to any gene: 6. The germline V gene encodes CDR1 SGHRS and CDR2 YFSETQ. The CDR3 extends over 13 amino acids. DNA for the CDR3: TGCGCCAGCTCTCCCCAGGGGGACACTGAAGCTTTCTTT. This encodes CASSPQGDTEAFF.

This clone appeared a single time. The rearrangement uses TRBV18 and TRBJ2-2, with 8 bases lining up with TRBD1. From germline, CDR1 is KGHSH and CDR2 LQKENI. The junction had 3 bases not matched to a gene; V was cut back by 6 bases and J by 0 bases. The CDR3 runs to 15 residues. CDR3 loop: CASSQQGANTGELFF. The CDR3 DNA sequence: TGTGCCAGCTCCCAACAGGGGGCGAACACCGGGGAGCTGTTTTTT. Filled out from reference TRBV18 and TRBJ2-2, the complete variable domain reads NAGVMQNPRHLVRRRGQEARLRCSPMKGHSHVYWYRQLPEEGLKFMVYLQKENIIDESGMPKERFSAEFPKEGPSILRIQQVVRGDSAAYFCASSQQGANTGELFFGEGSRLTVL.

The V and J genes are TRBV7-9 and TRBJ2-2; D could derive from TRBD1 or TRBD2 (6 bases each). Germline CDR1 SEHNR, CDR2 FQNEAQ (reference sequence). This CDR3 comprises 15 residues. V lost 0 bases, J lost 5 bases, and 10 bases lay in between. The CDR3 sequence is CASSLARGGTGELFF. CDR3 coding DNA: TGTGCCAGCAGCTTAGCCAGGGGAGGAACCGGGGAGCTGTTTTTT.

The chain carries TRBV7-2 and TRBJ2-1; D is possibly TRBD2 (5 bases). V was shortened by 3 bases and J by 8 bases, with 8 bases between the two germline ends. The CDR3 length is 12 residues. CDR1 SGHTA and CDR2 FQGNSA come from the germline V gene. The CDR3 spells CASSFTRDEQFF. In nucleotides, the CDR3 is TGTGCCAGCAGCTTCACGAGGGATGAGCAGTTCTTC. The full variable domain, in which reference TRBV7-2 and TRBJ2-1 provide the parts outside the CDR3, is GAGVSQSPSNKVTEKGKDVELRCDPISGHTALYWYRQSLGQGLEFLIYFQGNSAPDKSGLPSDRFSAERTGGSVSTLTIQRTQQEDSAVYLCASSFTRDEQFFGPGTRLTVL.

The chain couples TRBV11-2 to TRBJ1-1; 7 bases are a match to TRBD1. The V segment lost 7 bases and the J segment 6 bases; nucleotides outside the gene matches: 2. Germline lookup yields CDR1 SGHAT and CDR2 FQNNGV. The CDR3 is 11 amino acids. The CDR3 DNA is TGTGCCAGCACTCAGGGGGCTGAAGCTTTCTTT. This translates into CASTQGAEAFF.

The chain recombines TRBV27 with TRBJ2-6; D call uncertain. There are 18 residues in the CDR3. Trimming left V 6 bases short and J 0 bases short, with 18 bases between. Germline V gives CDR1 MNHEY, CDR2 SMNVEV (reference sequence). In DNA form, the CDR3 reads TGTGCCAGCAGCCTCAAGTTTGGCTCATTCTCTGGGGCCAACGTCCTGACTTTC. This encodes CASSLKFGSFSGANVLTF.